This T cell receptor beta chain was captured in a study of technical replicates of blood from a handful of donors. The method was immunoSEQ multiplex PCR; TCRdb's version includes in-frame clones alone and lacks a portion of them. The sample has roughly 14,000 clones; about nine tenths are singletons. Germline loops: CDR1 SEHNR, CDR2 FQNEAQ (reference sequence). The CDR3 has 12 residues. With 5 bases removed from V and 1 base from J, the gap between germline ends came to 5 bases. The TCR sequence derives from a human donor in good health. The chain has TRBV7-9 and TRBJ1-1, with a possible D match to TRBD1 (5 bases). The sequenced sample consisted of PBMCs. CDR3 protein: CASSQGNTEAFF. CDR3 DNA: TGTGCCAGCAGCCAGGGGAACACTGAAGCTTTCTTT. Based on the CDR3 plus reference TRBV7-9 and TRBJ1-1, the full variable domain is DTGVSQNPRHKITKRGQNVTFRCDPISEHNRLYWYRQTLGQGPEFLTYFQNEAQLEKSRLLSDRFSAERPKGSFSTLEIQRTEQGDSAMYLCASSQGNTEAFFGQGTRLTVV.